What follows describes a single T cell receptor beta chain. The antigen is unknown. The source of the sample is a study of cytomegalovirus exposure and HLA in healthy donors. General study points: Fewer than 20,000 TCR beta sequences were associated with HLA alleles at 0.05 false discovery rate in a later analysis.

60 Vbeta and 13 Jbeta primers were used in PCR. The protocol was immunoSEQ multiplex PCR, while the TCRdb copy is restricted to in-frame clones and leaves out a portion. The sample has about 150,000 clones, more than 75% seen once. This CDR3 spans 13 amino acids. The V end was cut by 0 bases, the J end by 3 bases, with 7 bases between. Germline values: CDR1 SGHRS, CDR2 YFSETQ. Input material: PBMCs. The chain combines TRBV5-1 with TRBJ2-7, with TRBD2 as a possible D gene (5 bases). The receptor's source is a human donor in good health. DNA of the CDR3: TGCGCCAGCAGCTTGGAAGGACTCTACGAGCAGTACTTC. This gives the protein CASSLEGLYEQYF.